These T cell receptor beta chains were read from a single sample in a study of neurological immune-mediated disorders. In TCRdb, the 5' RACE reads were re-called with MiXCR into one record per CDR3 protein. The repertoire includes about 76,000 distinct CDR3 sequences, 15% to 20% of them detected once, and approximately 15% sits in the top ten. The specimen was PBMCs. All receptors derive from a woman aged 40 to 55 in good health. Each CDR3 is given with its conserved first and last residue. A D gene is named only where the DNA matches it firmly. Only part of the rows carry a size: once, few, many, or a class if the clone is expanded.

J gene: TRBJ1-2; V gene: TRBV4-1; D gene: -; clone size: many; CDR3 protein: CASSQGGPNPYGYTF; CDR3 DNA: TGCGCCAGCAGCCAAGGGGGGCCTAACCCCTATGGCTACACCTTC
J gene: TRBJ2-3; V gene: TRBV27; D gene: -; clone size: many; CDR3 protein: CATRAVSRSDTQYF; CDR3 DNA: TGTGCCACCCGCGCGGTCAGCCGATCAGATACGCAGTATTTT
J gene: TRBJ2-1; V gene: TRBV4-3; D gene: TRBD2; clone size: many; CDR3 protein: CASSQDGLAGFNEQFF; CDR3 DNA: TGCGCCAGCAGCCAGGATGGACTAGCGGGGTTCAATGAGCAGTTCTTC
J gene: TRBJ2-5; V gene: TRBV6-1; D gene: TRBD2; clone size: few; CDR3 protein: CASSLRGLAGPGETQYF; CDR3 DNA: TGTGCCAGCAGCCTAAGAGGACTAGCGGGGCCCGGGGAGACCCAGTACTTC
J gene: TRBJ1-1; V gene: TRBV12-3/TRBV12-4; D gene: -; clone size: -; CDR3 protein: CTSSFWGVGNTEAFF; CDR3 DNA: TGTACCAGCAGTTTCTGGGGGGTAGGAAACACTGAGGCTTTCTTT
J gene: TRBJ1-5; V gene: TRBV5-8; D gene: -; clone size: many; CDR3 protein: CASSLNFGSNQPQHF; CDR3 DNA: TGTGCCAGCAGCTTGAATTTCGGTAGCAATCAGCCCCAGCATTTT
J gene: TRBJ1-1; V gene: TRBV5-1; D gene: -; clone size: many; CDR3 protein: CASSPEDGTGEAFF; CDR3 DNA: TGCGCCAGCAGCCCCGAGGACGGGACGGGAGAAGCTTTCTTT
J gene: TRBJ2-1; V gene: TRBV5-1; D gene: -; clone size: many; CDR3 protein: CASSINGPQAVTDEQFF; CDR3 DNA: TGCGCCAGCAGCATTAACGGGCCCCAGGCCGTTACGGATGAGCAGTTCTTC
J gene: TRBJ1-2; V gene: TRBV6-6; D gene: TRBD1; clone size: many; CDR3 protein: CASTTSDRENGYTF; CDR3 DNA: TGTGCCAGCACGACCTCGGACAGGGAGAATGGCTACACCTTC
J gene: TRBJ1-1; V gene: TRBV6-5; D gene: -; clone size: many; CDR3 protein: CASSRRGAEAFF; CDR3 DNA: TGTGCCAGCAGCCGACGAGGGGCTGAAGCTTTCTTT
J gene: TRBJ1-2; V gene: TRBV20-1; D gene: TRBD1; clone size: few; CDR3 protein: CSATLQGPNGYTF; CDR3 DNA: TGCAGTGCTACCTTACAGGGGCCCAATGGCTACACCTTC
J gene: TRBJ1-6; V gene: TRBV4-1; D gene: -; clone size: many; CDR3 protein: CASSQWVSNSPLHF; CDR3 DNA: TGCGCCAGCAGCCAATGGGTGAGCAATTCACCCCTCCACTTT
J gene: TRBJ2-3; V gene: TRBV29-1; D gene: -; clone size: many; CDR3 protein: CSVQYGRGGNTDTQYF; CDR3 DNA: TGCAGCGTCCAATATGGGCGGGGTGGGAACACAGATACGCAGTATTTT
J gene: TRBJ2-1; V gene: TRBV20-1; D gene: TRBD2; clone size: many; CDR3 protein: CSARTSGGYNEQFF; CDR3 DNA: TGCAGTGCGAGGACTAGCGGGGGGTACAATGAGCAGTTCTTC
J gene: TRBJ2-2; V gene: TRBV3-1; D gene: -; clone size: few; CDR3 protein: CASSQGAGRNTGELFF; CDR3 DNA: TGTGCCAGCAGCCAAGGAGCGGGTAGGAACACCGGGGAGCTGTTTTTT
J gene: TRBJ1-3; V gene: TRBV3-1; D gene: -; clone size: many; CDR3 protein: CASSRVTPSGNTIYF; CDR3 DNA: TGTGCCAGCAGCCGTGTGACGCCCTCCGGAAACACCATATATTTT
J gene: TRBJ1-1; V gene: TRBV5-1; D gene: TRBD1; clone size: many; CDR3 protein: CASSLSTGINTEAFF; CDR3 DNA: TGCGCCAGCAGCCTCTCGACAGGGATCAACACTGAAGCTTTCTTT
J gene: TRBJ2-5; V gene: TRBV18; D gene: TRBD2; clone size: many; CDR3 protein: CASSPGLAGAYGETQYF; CDR3 DNA: TGTGCCAGCTCACCGGGACTAGCGGGGGCTTACGGAGAGACCCAGTACTTC
J gene: TRBJ2-2; V gene: TRBV5-1; D gene: -; clone size: many; CDR3 protein: CASSRSTGTGELFF; CDR3 DNA: TGCGCCAGCAGCAGGTCGACGGGCACCGGGGAGCTGTTTTTT
J gene: TRBJ2-1; V gene: TRBV6-5; D gene: TRBD2; clone size: many; CDR3 protein: CASSYLGLADEQFF; CDR3 DNA: TGTGCCAGCAGTTACCTTGGACTAGCGGATGAGCAGTTCTTC
J gene: TRBJ1-3; V gene: TRBV5-1; D gene: TRBD1; clone size: many; CDR3 protein: CASSWGTDGNTIYF; CDR3 DNA: TGCGCCAGCAGCTGGGGGACAGATGGAAACACCATATATTTT
J gene: TRBJ1-2; V gene: TRBV5-6; D gene: -; clone size: many; CDR3 protein: CASSLMDSLDGYTF; CDR3 DNA: TGTGCCAGCAGCTTGATGGACAGCTTAGATGGCTACACCTTC
J gene: TRBJ2-3; V gene: TRBV4-3; D gene: -; clone size: many; CDR3 protein: CASSQVRTIKDTQYF; CDR3 DNA: TGCGCCAGCAGCCAAGTTCGCACCATTAAGGATACGCAGTATTTT
J gene: TRBJ1-2; V gene: TRBV24-1; D gene: -; clone size: many; CDR3 protein: CATAHGYTF; CDR3 DNA: TGTGCCACCGCACATGGCTACACCTTC
J gene: TRBJ1-6; V gene: TRBV12-3/TRBV12-4; D gene: TRBD1; clone size: once; CDR3 protein: CASSFTGEHYNSPLHF; CDR3 DNA: TGTGCCAGCAGTTTTACAGGGGAACACTATAATTCACCCCTCCACTTT
J gene: TRBJ2-7; V gene: TRBV3-1; D gene: -; clone size: many; CDR3 protein: CASSQMGTEQYF; CDR3 DNA: TGTGCCAGCAGCCAAATGGGGACCGAGCAGTACTTC
J gene: TRBJ1-2; V gene: TRBV6-6; D gene: TRBD1; clone size: many; CDR3 protein: CASRQGNYGYTF; CDR3 DNA: TGTGCCAGCAGACAGGGGAACTATGGCTACACCTTC
J gene: TRBJ2-1; V gene: TRBV12-3/TRBV12-4; D gene: -; clone size: -; CDR3 protein: CASSLEVYNDQFF; CDR3 DNA: TGTGCCAGCAGCTTAGAGGTCTACAATGACCAGTTCTTC
J gene: TRBJ2-7; V gene: TRBV7-9; D gene: TRBD1; clone size: -; CDR3 protein: CASSPPGTGGSYEQYF; CDR3 DNA: TGTGCCAGCAGCCCCCCCGGGACAGGGGGGTCCTACGAGCAGTACTTC